This TCR beta chain came from a study of lymphopenia after photon versus proton radiotherapy. From germline, CDR1 is LNHDA and CDR2 SQIVND (reference sequence). Trimming removed 5 bases from V and 3 bases from J, with 19 bases in between. There are 17 residues in the CDR3. Study outcomes and limitations: Only patients who died were analyzed for survival; proton advantage is unproven. After lymphocyte nadir, photon-treated repertoires showed oligoclonal expansion, especially CD8+ Temra. A bigger post-nadir fall in TCR diversity correlated inversely with survival time in deceased patients.

Comment on this clone: Its antigen is currently unknown.

TCRdb keeps only in-frame clones here, not all; method: immunoSEQ multiplex PCR. Of some 29,000 clones listed, 81% were seen once; the top ten hold roughly a third. The receptor was derived from a man in his fifties with gastric cancer. V usage is TRBV19 and J usage is TRBJ2-2; D may be TRBD1 (5 bases). The specimen was peripheral blood, collected from a patient treated with photon-based radiotherapy. Here the CDR3 reads CASSGATADVYTGELFF. The CDR3 region has the DNA TGTGCCAGTAGTGGGGCGACCGCCGACGTTTACACCGGGGAGCTGTTTTTT.